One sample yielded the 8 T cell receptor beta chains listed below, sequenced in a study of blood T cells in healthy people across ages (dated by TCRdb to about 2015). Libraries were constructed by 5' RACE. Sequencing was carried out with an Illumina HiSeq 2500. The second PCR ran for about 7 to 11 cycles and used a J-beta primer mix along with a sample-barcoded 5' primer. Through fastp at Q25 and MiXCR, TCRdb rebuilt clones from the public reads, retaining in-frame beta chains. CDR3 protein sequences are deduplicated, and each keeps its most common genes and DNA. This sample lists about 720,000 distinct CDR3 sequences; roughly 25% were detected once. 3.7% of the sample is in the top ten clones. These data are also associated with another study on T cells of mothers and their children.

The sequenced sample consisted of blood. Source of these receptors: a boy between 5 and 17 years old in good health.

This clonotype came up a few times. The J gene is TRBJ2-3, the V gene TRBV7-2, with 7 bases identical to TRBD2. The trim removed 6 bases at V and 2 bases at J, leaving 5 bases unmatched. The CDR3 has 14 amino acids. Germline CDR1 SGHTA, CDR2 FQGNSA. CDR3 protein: CASRSGTNTDTQYF. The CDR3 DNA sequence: TGTGCCAGCAGGAGCGGGACTAACACAGATACGCAGTATTTT.

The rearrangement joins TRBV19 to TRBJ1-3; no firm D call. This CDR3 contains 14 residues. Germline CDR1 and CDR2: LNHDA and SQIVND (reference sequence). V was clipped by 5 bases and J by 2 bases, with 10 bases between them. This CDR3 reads CASSPSVPGNTIYF. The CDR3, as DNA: TGTGCCAGTAGTCCCTCGGTCCCTGGAAACACCATATATTTT.

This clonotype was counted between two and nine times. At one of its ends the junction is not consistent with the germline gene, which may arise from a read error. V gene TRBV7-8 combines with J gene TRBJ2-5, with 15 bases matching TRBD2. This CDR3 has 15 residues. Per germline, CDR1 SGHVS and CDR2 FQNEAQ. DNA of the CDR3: TGTGCCAGCAGCTTACCCGGGGGGACTAGCGGGAGGATAGTCTTC. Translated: CASSLPGGTSGRIVF.

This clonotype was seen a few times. The CDR3 DNA follows: TGTGCCAGCAGACTAGCGGGAGGGCTTCTGGATACGCAGTATTTT. Translated, it gives CASRLAGGLLDTQYF. The chain joins TRBV6-1 to TRBJ2-3; TRBD2 aligns across 13 bases. The V gene end was trimmed by 6 bases and the J gene end by 6 bases; junction bases not matched to a gene: 6. CDR3 length: 15 amino acids. CDR1 is MNHNS, CDR2 SASEGT, per germline.

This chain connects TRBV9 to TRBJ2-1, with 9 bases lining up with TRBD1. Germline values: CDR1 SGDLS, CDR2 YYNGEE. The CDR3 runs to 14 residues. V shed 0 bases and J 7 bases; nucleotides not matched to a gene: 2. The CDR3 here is CASSVDGTGNEQFF. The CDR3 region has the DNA TGTGCCAGCAGCGTAGATGGGACAGGGAATGAGCAGTTCTTC. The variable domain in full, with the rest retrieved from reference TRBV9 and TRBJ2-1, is DSGVTQTPKHLITATGQRVTLRCSPRSGDLSVYWYQQSLDQGLQFLIQYYNGEERAKGNILERFSAQQFPDLHSELNLSSLELGDSALYFCASSVDGTGNEQFFGPGTRLTVL.

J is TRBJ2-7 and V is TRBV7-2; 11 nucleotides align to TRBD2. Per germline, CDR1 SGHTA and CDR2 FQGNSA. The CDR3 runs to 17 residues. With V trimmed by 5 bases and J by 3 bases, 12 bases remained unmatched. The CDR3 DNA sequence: TGTGCCAGCAGCCCCAGAAGACTAGCGGGAATAGGCTACGAGCAGTACTTC. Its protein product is CASSPRRLAGIGYEQYF.

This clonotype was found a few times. For the CDR3, the DNA is TGTGCCAGCAGTACGGACAGCGGGGTCGGGGTTGAAAAACTGTTTTTT. This sequence encodes CASSTDSGVGVEKLFF. The chain is built from TRBV27 and TRBJ1-4, with D perhaps matching TRBD1 (6 bases). Trimming pared 5 bases from V and 7 bases from J, leaving 20 bases between. The CDR3 runs to 16 residues. The V gene's germline CDR1 is MNHEY and CDR2 SMNVEV (reference sequence).

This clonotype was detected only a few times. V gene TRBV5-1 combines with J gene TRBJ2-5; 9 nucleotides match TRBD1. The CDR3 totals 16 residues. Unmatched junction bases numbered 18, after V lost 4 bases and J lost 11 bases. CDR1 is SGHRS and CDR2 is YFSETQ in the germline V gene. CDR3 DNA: TGCGCCAGCAGCGTACACCCATTACAGGGGGCAGGAGAGCAGTACTTC. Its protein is CASSVHPLQGAGEQYF.